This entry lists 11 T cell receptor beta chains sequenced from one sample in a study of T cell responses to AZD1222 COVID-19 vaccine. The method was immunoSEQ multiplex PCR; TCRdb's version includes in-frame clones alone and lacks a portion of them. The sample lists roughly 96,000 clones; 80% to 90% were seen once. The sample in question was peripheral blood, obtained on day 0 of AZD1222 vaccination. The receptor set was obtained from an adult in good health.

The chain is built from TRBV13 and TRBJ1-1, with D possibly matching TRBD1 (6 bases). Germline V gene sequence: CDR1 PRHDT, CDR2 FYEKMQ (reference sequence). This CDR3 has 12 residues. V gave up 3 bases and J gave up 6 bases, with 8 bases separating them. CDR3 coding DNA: TGTGCCAGCAGCTTTTGGACAGCTGAAGCTTTCTTT. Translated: CASSFWTAEAFF.

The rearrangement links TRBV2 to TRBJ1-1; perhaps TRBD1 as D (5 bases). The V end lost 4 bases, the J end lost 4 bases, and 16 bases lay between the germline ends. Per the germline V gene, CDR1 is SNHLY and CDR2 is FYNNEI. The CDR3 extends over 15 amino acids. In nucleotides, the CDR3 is TGTGCCAGCAGTGGCCAGACTCTCGGGGGCACTGAAGCTTTCTTT. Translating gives CASSGQTLGGTEAFF.

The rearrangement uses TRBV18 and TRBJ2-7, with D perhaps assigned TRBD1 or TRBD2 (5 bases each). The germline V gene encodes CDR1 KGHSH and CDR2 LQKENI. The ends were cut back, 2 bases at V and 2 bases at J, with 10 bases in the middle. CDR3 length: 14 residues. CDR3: CASSPGTETYEQYF. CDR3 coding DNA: TGTGCCAGCTCACCAGGGACGGAGACCTACGAGCAGTACTTC.

CDR3 amino acids: CASSLGRDRLAYEQYF. The CDR3 DNA is TGCGCCAGCAGCTTGGGCCGGGACAGGTTAGCCTACGAGCAGTACTTC. The J gene is TRBJ2-7, the V gene TRBV5-1, with 8 bases aligning to TRBD1. This CDR3 has 16 residues. CDR1 and CDR2 (germline): SGHRS, YFSETQ. V was pared by 0 bases and J by 2 bases, with 7 bases of the junction left unmatched.

CDR3 nucleotides: TGTGCCAGCAGCTCAGGACAGAACTATGGCTACACCTTC. This codes for CASSSGQNYGYTF. V and J are TRBV14 and TRBJ1-2; possibly TRBD1 for D (6 bases). In germline, CDR1 is SGHDN, CDR2 FVKESK. V lost 5 bases, J lost 2 bases, and 9 bases lay in between. CDR3 size: 13 residues.

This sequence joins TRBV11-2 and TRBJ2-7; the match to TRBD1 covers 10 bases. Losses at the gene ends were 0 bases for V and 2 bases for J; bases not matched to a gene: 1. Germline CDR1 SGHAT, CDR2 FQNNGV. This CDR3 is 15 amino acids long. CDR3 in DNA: TGTGCCAGCAGCTTAGATGGGACAGGGGCCTACGAGCAGTACTTC. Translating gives CASSLDGTGAYEQYF.

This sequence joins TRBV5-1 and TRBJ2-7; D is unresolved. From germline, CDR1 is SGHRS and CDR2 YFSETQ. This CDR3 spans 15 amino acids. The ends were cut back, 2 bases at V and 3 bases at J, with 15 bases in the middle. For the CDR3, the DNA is TGCGCCAGCAGCTTCGTTGTGGATGGGGTCTACGAGCAGTACTTC. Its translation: CASSFVVDGVYEQYF.

CDR3 sequence: CASSPWGRGDTGELFF. CDR3 nucleotides: TGTGCCAGCAGTCCTTGGGGGCGAGGGGACACCGGGGAGCTGTTTTTT. V usage is TRBV6-6 and J usage is TRBJ2-2; a possible D gene is TRBD1 (6 bases). The CDR3 sequence is 16 residues long. Germline CDR1 MNHNY, CDR2 SVGAGI (reference sequence). Trimming shortened V by 5 bases and J by 3 bases, and 16 bases separated the two germline ends.

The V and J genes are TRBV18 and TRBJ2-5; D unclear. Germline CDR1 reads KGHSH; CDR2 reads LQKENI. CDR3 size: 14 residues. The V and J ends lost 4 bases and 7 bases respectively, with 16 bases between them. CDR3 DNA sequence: TGTGCCAGCTCACGAAGCACGGACCCTCGGACCCAGTACTTC. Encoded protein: CASSRSTDPRTQYF.

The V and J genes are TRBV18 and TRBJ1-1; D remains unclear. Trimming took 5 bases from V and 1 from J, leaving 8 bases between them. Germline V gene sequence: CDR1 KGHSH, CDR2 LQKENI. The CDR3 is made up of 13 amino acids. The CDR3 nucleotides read TGTGCCAGCTCAGAAACAGCGAACACTGAAGCTTTCTTT. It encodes CASSETANTEAFF.

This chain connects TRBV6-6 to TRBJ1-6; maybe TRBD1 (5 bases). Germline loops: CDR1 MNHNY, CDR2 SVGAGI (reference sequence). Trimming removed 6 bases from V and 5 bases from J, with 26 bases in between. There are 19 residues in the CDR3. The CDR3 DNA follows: TGTGCCAGCAGCCGAAAACCCCTAGGGGATTTTGACGATAATTCACCCCTCCACTTT. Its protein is CASSRKPLGDFDDNSPLHF.